Included here is one T cell receptor beta chain sequence, with context. The CDR3 has 14 residues. The V gene lost 5 bases and the J gene lost 6 bases, with 16 bases spanning the gap. In germline, CDR1 is SGHTA, CDR2 FQGNSA. This entry is derived from a study of blood T cells in healthy people across ages. Through a sample-barcoded 5' primer and a J-beta primer mix, a second PCR was run for roughly 6 to 12 cycles. A template-switch adaptor containing 12 random nucleotides labeled each cDNA molecule. Using its own MiXCR run on the 5' RACE reads, TCRdb lists one record per CDR3 protein. The table includes approximately 1.5 million distinct CDR3 sequences, about 42% detected once.

The receptor's source is a woman between 18 and 29 years old in good health. The sample consisted of blood. The chain is built from TRBV7-2 and TRBJ1-2; no definite D call. The chain's CDR3 is CASSTQYSVDGYTF. The CDR3 DNA follows: TGTGCCAGCAGCACACAGTACTCAGTAGATGGCTACACCTTC.